The 13 T cell receptor beta chains reported below all come from one sample, sequenced in a study of lymphopenia after photon versus proton radiotherapy. The protocol was immunoSEQ multiplex PCR, while the TCRdb copy is restricted to in-frame clones and leaves out a portion. Here the sample spans approximately 7,000 clones, roughly 89% being singletons. Sequenced here: peripheral blood, sampled from a patient treated with photon-based radiotherapy. The receptor set was obtained from a man aged 55-75 years with cholangiocarcinoma.

The sample holds a few counts of this clone. The chain recombines TRBV18 with TRBJ2-7, with D hard to call. Trimming removed 1 base from V and 1 base from J, with 14 bases in between. Germline V gene data show CDR1 as KGHSH and CDR2 as LQKENI. The CDR3 is 16 amino acids. CDR3 sequence reads: CASSPRSILSSYEQYF. As DNA, the CDR3 is TGTGCCAGCTCACCACGGTCAATACTAAGTTCCTACGAGCAGTACTTC.

V is TRBV12-5 and J is TRBJ1-2; D uncertain. This CDR3 is 16 amino acids long. Germline V lookup: CDR1 LGHNT, CDR2 FRNRAP. Trimming removed 3 bases at V and 2 bases at J, with 16 bases between. The CDR3 reads CASGFVSRVGNYGYTF. The CDR3 nucleotides are TGTGCTAGTGGTTTCGTATCCCGGGTCGGCAACTATGGCTACACCTTC.

The rearrangement uses TRBV7-3 and TRBJ1-1; D unresolved. Trimming shortened V by 7 bases and J by 1 base, and 7 bases separated the two germline ends. Germline-derived CDR1 and CDR2 are SGHTA and FQGTGA. The CDR3 extends over 12 amino acids. CDR3 amino acids: CASKVQNTEAFF. The CDR3 coding sequence is TGTGCCAGCAAGGTTCAGAACACTGAAGCTTTCTTT. Using reference TRBV7-3 and TRBJ1-1 for the parts outside the CDR3, the full variable domain is GAGVSQTPSNKVTEKGKYVELRCDPISGHTALYWYRQSLGQGPEFLIYFQGTGAADDSGLPNDRFFAVRPEGSVSTLKIQRTERGDSAVYLCASKVQNTEAFFGQGTRLTVV.

The chain uses TRBV5-6 and TRBJ1-2; 9 bases line up with TRBD1. Germline-derived CDR1 and CDR2 are SGHDT and YYEEEE. The length of the CDR3 is 15 residues. With 4 bases clipped from V and 3 bases from J, the junction kept 7 bases outside the gene matches. The CDR3 reads CASSRRDREYYGYTF. CDR3 coding DNA: TGTGCCAGCAGCAGGCGGGACAGGGAATACTATGGCTACACCTTC.

In this sample, this clone turned up a few times. The gene calls are TRBV6-1 and TRBJ1-5; 9 positions match TRBD1. Germline V gene lookup returns CDR1 MNHNS and CDR2 SASEGT. This CDR3 is built from 15 residues. J lost 5 bases, V lost 2 bases, and 4 bases had no gene match. The CDR3 spells CASSEWGQGHQPQHF. Here the CDR3 DNA reads TGTGCCAGCAGTGAATGGGGACAGGGCCATCAGCCCCAGCATTTT.

The chain joins TRBV19 to TRBJ2-1, with 7 positions matching TRBD1. Germline CDR1 LNHDA, CDR2 SQIVND (reference sequence). This CDR3 has 15 residues. With 3 bases clipped from V and 4 bases from J, the junction kept 6 bases outside the gene matches. CDR3 loop: CASSIVGGGYNEQFF. The CDR3 DNA reads as TGTGCCAGTAGTATCGTAGGGGGCGGTTACAATGAGCAGTTCTTC. Combining the CDR3 with reference TRBV19 and TRBJ2-1 gives the whole variable domain DGGITQSPKYLFRKEGQNVTLSCEQNLNHDAMYWYRQDPGQGLRLIYYSQIVNDFQKGDIAEGYSVSREKKESFPLTVTSAQKNPTAFYLCASSIVGGGYNEQFFGPGTRLTVL.

The V gene is TRBV29-1, the J gene TRBJ1-2; no clear D gene. The CDR3 extends over 12 amino acids. Trimming removed 3 bases at V and 2 bases at J, with 7 bases between. Germline V gene sequence: CDR1 SQVTM, CDR2 ANQGSEA. CDR3 sequence reads: CSVDHQNYGYTF. The CDR3 coding sequence is TGCAGCGTTGACCATCAGAACTATGGCTACACCTTC.

This CDR3 reads CASKLRTGAGDYEQYF. The CDR3 coding sequence is TGTGCCAGTAAGCTGCGAACCGGGGCCGGGGACTACGAGCAGTACTTC. This sequence joins TRBV19 and TRBJ2-7, with D perhaps given as TRBD1 or TRBD2 (5 bases each). Trimming removed 7 bases from V and 3 bases from J, with 22 bases in between. The germline V gene encodes CDR1 LNHDA and CDR2 SQIVND (reference sequence). This CDR3 has 16 residues.

The rearrangement uses TRBV7-9 and TRBJ1-5, with no clear D. This CDR3 is 15 amino acids long. The V gene's germline CDR1 is SEHNR and CDR2 FQNEAQ (reference sequence). Trimming took off 7 bases at V and 2 bases at J, with 15 bases between the two ends. CDR3 in DNA: TGTGCCAGCAACATACGGGCTCGGGGCAATCAGCCCCAGCATTTT. Translating gives CASNIRARGNQPQHF.

The chain couples TRBV27 to TRBJ1-4, with D hard to call. Between the trimmed V and J ends, which lost 0 bases and 11 bases, there was a span of 10 bases. CDR3 size: 13 residues. The V gene's germline CDR1 is MNHEY and CDR2 SMNVEV (reference sequence). The CDR3 DNA reads as TGTGCCAGCAGTTTATCTCGGGGAGAGAAACTGTTTTTT. Its translation: CASSLSRGEKLFF.

This chain uses TRBV29-1 with TRBJ2-7; 10 nucleotides match TRBD2. In germline, CDR1 is SQVTM, CDR2 ANQGSEA. This CDR3 has 14 residues. The junction had 9 bases not matched to a gene; V was cut back by 4 bases and J by 6 bases. CDR3 nucleotide sequence: TGCAGCGTTGGGCTCCTAGCGGGAGAATTCGAGCAGTACTTC. Translation: CSVGLLAGEFEQYF.

Only a few counts were recorded for this clone. This sequence joins TRBV2 and TRBJ1-5; TRBD1 matches at 8 bases. Germline V gives CDR1 SNHLY, CDR2 FYNNEI. The CDR3 spans 16 residues. Trimming took 6 bases from V and 2 from J; bases not matched to a gene: 9. The CDR3 loop is CASRALDREGNQPQHF. The CDR3 bases are TGTGCCAGCAGAGCCTTGGACAGGGAGGGCAATCAGCCCCAGCATTTT.

The chain has TRBV5-6 and TRBJ1-2, with D possibly matching TRBD1 (6 bases). This CDR3 is built from 12 residues. V lost 4 bases to trimming and J lost 8 bases, with 12 bases between them. In germline, CDR1 is SGHDT, CDR2 YYEEEE. The CDR3 is CASSTRQVGYTF. In nucleotides, the CDR3 is TGTGCCAGCAGCACGCGACAGGTCGGCTACACCTTC.